The rows below give T cell receptor beta chains drawn from one sample of a study of shared clonotypes between healthy human individuals. Some clones are missing from TCRdb's copy, which holds only in-frame ones; the method was immunoSEQ multiplex PCR. The sample carries about half a million clones, roughly 80% recorded once. The sequenced sample was PBMCs. The source of these receptors is a woman aged 40-49 years in good health. Some clones in this sample may be carry-over from other donors' samples. Each CDR3 is given with its conserved first and last residue. The order of the fields is V gene, D gene, clone size, J gene, CDR3 protein, CDR3 DNA. A D gene is named only where the DNA matches it firmly. The size entry is marked missing in some rows and otherwise reads once, few, many or a size class.

V gene: TRBV27
D gene: NA
clone size: once
J gene: TRBJ2-7
CDR3 protein: CASSFGTSYEQYF
CDR3 DNA: TGTGCCAGCAGTTTCGGGACCAGTTACGAGCAGTACTTC

V gene: TRBV7-3
D gene: NA
clone size: NA
J gene: TRBJ2-7
CDR3 protein: CASSLHPTTVNEQYF
CDR3 DNA: TGTGCCAGCAGCTTACACCCTACGACCGTTAACGAGCAGTACTTC

V gene: TRBV11-2
D gene: NA
clone size: NA
J gene: TRBJ2-7
CDR3 protein: CASSSGRDTSYEQYF
CDR3 DNA: TGTGCCAGCAGCTCGGGCCGGGACACCTCCTACGAGCAGTACTTC

V gene: TRBV4-1
D gene: NA
clone size: NA
J gene: TRBJ2-1
CDR3 protein: CASSLVGSYNEQFF
CDR3 DNA: TGCGCCAGCAGCCTAGTAGGTTCCTACAATGAGCAGTTCTTC

V gene: TRBV6-1
D gene: NA
clone size: once
J gene: TRBJ2-7
CDR3 protein: CASSATGTYSYEQYF
CDR3 DNA: TGTGCCAGCAGTGCAACCGGGACTTACTCCTACGAGCAGTACTTC

V gene: TRBV11-2
D gene: NA
clone size: NA
J gene: TRBJ2-3
CDR3 protein: CASSLDLTTTTDTQYF
CDR3 DNA: TGTGCCAGCAGCTTAGATCTGACCACCACCACAGATACGCAGTATTTT

V gene: TRBV27
D gene: TRBD1
clone size: many
J gene: TRBJ2-4
CDR3 protein: CASSSTGGAKNIQYF
CDR3 DNA: TGTGCCAGCAGTTCTACAGGGGGAGCCAAAAACATTCAGTACTTC

V gene: TRBV28
D gene: NA
clone size: few
J gene: TRBJ2-3
CDR3 protein: CASRDVGDTQYF
CDR3 DNA: TGTGCCAGCAGGGACGTTGGAGATACGCAGTATTTT

V gene: TRBV5-6
D gene: TRBD1
clone size: NA
J gene: TRBJ1-2
CDR3 protein: CASSRQGQGANYGYTF
CDR3 DNA: TGTGCCAGCAGCCGACAGGGACAGGGGGCGAACTATGGCTACACCTTC

V gene: TRBV9
D gene: NA
clone size: NA
J gene: TRBJ2-7
CDR3 protein: CASSVAGVGGTPYEQYF
CDR3 DNA: TGTGCCAGCAGCGTAGCCGGAGTGGGCGGGACCCCCTACGAGCAGTACTTC

V gene: TRBV4-2
D gene: TRBD2
clone size: NA
J gene: TRBJ2-7
CDR3 protein: CASSQDPTSGSYEQYF
CDR3 DNA: TGTGCCAGCAGCCAAGATCCGACTAGCGGGAGCTACGAGCAGTACTTC

V gene: TRBV10-1
D gene: TRBD1
clone size: NA
J gene: TRBJ1-2
CDR3 protein: CASSPGDSHCYTF
CDR3 DNA: TGCGCCAGCTCCCCAGGGGACAGCCATTGCTACACCTTC

V gene: TRBV7-2
D gene: TRBD1
clone size: NA
J gene: TRBJ1-5
CDR3 protein: CASSLDRDQPQHF
CDR3 DNA: TGTGCCAGCAGCTTGGACAGGGATCAGCCCCAGCATTTT

V gene: TRBV27
D gene: NA
clone size: NA
J gene: TRBJ2-3
CDR3 protein: CASSGHTDTQYF
CDR3 DNA: TGTGCCAGCAGTGGGCACACAGATACGCAGTATTTT

V gene: TRBV30
D gene: NA
clone size: NA
J gene: TRBJ1-6
CDR3 protein: CAWSPEGVHRNNSPLHF
CDR3 DNA: TGTGCCTGGAGTCCGGAAGGGGTCCACCGAAATAATTCACCCCTCCACTTT

V gene: TRBV5-4
D gene: TRBD1
clone size: NA
J gene: TRBJ2-5
CDR3 protein: CASSFPGTEETQYF
CDR3 DNA: TGTGCCAGCAGCTTCCCCGGGACAGAGGAGACCCAGTACTTC

V gene: TRBV6-5
D gene: TRBD1
clone size: NA
J gene: TRBJ2-7
CDR3 protein: CASSDRVGEQYF
CDR3 DNA: TGTGCCAGCAGTGACAGGGTCGGGGAGCAGTACTTC

V gene: TRBV10-2
D gene: TRBD2
clone size: once
J gene: TRBJ2-7
CDR3 protein: CASSESLGIGGYEQYF
CDR3 DNA: TGCGCCAGCAGTGAGTCTTTGGGGATCGGGGGGTACGAGCAGTACTTC

V gene: TRBV11-2
D gene: NA
clone size: NA
J gene: TRBJ2-7
CDR3 protein: CASSQPIRDTFYEQYF
CDR3 DNA: TGTGCCAGCAGCCAACCAATCCGGGACACGTTCTACGAGCAGTACTTC

V gene: TRBV11-2
D gene: NA
clone size: NA
J gene: TRBJ2-5
CDR3 protein: CASSPLTRFGETQYF
CDR3 DNA: TGTGCCAGCAGCCCTTTAACTAGGTTTGGCGAGACCCAGTACTTC